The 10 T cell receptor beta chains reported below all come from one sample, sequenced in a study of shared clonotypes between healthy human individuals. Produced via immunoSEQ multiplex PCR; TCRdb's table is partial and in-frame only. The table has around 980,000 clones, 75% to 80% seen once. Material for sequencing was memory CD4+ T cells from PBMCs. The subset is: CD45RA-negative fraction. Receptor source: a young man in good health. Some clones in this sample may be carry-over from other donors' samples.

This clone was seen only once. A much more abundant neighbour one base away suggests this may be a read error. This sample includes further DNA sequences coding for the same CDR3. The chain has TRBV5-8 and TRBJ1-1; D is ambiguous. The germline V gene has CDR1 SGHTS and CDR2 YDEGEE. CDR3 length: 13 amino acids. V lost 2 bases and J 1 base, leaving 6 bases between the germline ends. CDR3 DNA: TGTGCCAGCAGCTTCGGTACGAACACTGAAGCTTTCTTT. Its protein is CASSFGTNTEAFF.

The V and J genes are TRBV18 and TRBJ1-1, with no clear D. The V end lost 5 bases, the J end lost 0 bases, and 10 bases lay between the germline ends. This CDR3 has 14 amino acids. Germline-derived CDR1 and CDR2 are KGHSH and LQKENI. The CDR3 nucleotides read TGTGCCAGCTCATCCGACGGACTGAACACTGAAGCTTTCTTT. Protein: CASSSDGLNTEAFF.

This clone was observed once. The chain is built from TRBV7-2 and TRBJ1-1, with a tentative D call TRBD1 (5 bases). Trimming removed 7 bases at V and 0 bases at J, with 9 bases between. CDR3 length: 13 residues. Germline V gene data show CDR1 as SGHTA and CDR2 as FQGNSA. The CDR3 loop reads CASTAGVNTEAFF. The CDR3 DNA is TGTGCCAGCACCGCGGGGGTGAACACTGAAGCTTTCTTT.

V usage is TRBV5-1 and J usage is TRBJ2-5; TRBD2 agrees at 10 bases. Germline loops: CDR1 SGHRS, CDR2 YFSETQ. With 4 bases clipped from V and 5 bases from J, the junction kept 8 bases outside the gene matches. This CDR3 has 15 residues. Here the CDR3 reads CASSPGAGGPETQYF. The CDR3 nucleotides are TGCGCCAGCAGCCCGGGAGCGGGAGGGCCGGAGACCCAGTACTTC.

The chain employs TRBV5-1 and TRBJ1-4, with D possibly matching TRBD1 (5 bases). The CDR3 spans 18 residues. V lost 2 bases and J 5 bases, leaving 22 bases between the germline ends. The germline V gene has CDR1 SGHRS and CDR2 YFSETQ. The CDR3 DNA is TGCGCCAGCAGCTTCCAGGGTACATTAGCTAATGGCAATGAAAAACTGTTTTTT. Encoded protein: CASSFQGTLANGNEKLFF.

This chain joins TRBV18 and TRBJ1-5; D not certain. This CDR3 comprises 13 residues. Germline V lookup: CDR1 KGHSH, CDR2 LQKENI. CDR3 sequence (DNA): TGTGCTACGGTGGCATCCCCAAATCAGCCCCAGCATTTT. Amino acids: CATVASPNQPQHF.

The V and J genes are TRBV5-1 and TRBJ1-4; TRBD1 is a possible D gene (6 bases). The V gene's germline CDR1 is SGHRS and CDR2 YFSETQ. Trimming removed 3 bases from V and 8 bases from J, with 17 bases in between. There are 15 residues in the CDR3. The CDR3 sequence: CASSYWEGGREKLFF. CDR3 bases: TGCGCCAGCAGCTACTGGGAAGGGGGACGCGAAAAACTGTTTTTT.

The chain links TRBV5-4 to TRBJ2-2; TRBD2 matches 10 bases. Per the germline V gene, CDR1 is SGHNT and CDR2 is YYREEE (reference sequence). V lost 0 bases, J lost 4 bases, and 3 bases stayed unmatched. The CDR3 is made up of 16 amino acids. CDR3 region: CASSLAASGSTGELFF. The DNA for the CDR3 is TGTGCCAGCAGCTTGGCAGCTAGCGGGAGCACCGGGGAGCTGTTTTTT. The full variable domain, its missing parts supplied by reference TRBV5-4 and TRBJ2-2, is ETGVTQSPTHLIKTRGQQVTLRCSSQSGHNTVSWYQQALGQGPQFIFQYYREEENGRGNFPPRFSGLQFPNYSSELNVNALELDDSALYLCASSLAASGSTGELFFGEGSRLTVL.

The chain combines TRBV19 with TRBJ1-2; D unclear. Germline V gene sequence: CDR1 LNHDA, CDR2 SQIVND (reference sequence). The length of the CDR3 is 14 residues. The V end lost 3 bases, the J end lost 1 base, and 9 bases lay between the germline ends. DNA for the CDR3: TGTGCCAGTAGTATTCCCAGGAGTAACTATGGCTACACCTTC. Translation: CASSIPRSNYGYTF.

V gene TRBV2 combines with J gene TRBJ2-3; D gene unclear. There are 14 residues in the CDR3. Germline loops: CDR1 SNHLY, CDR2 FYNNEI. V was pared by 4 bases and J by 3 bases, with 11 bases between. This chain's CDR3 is CASSVQVGTDTQYF. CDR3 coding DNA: TGTGCCAGCAGTGTGCAGGTTGGGACAGATACGCAGTATTTT.